This TCR beta chain stems from a study of vaccination effects on CD4 cells after COVID-19. Study at large: Sample donation by two convalescent patients took place 16 days and one week before vaccination.

Broader study findings: Limitations: small convalescent group and missing early post-infection timepoints. Both infection-induced and vaccine-induced clones contracted markedly at late post-vaccination timepoints.

Measured with immunoSEQ multiplex PCR; TCRdb has only the in-frame clones, and not every one. The data show tens of thousands of clones, 72% seen once. Culturing for around eleven days preceded CD4+ T cell isolation. On day 3 and again on day 7, half the medium was replaced with IL-2 medium. The CDR3 consists of 15 residues. The V gene lost 0 bases and the J gene lost 0 bases, with 10 bases spanning the gap. The germline V gene has CDR1 SGHTS and CDR2 YDEGEE. To note about this clone: Its antigen is not identified.

V and J are TRBV5-8 and TRBJ2-7; D not resolved. The TCR comes from a human donor who had a prior SARS-CoV-2 infection. The input for sequencing was CD4+ T cells from PBMCs cultured without peptide, taken before COVID-19 vaccination. The CDR3 is CASSLGDPDSYEQYF. The CDR3 DNA is TGTGCCAGCAGCTTGGGTGATCCCGACTCCTACGAGCAGTACTTC.